This T cell receptor beta chain was obtained from a study of T cell responses to AZD1222 COVID-19 vaccine. Overall study findings and caveats: Vaccine-associated CD4 TCRs spanned spike, dominant at 160-218 and 743-854. In the spike-specific TCR repertoire, nearly half reportedly target unmutated variant regions. Among those given AZD1222, only five or six were seropositive at baseline.

Sequencing was performed with immunoSEQ multiplex PCR; in TCRdb, only in-frame clones are kept and a portion is missing. The repertoire holds about 130,000 clones, with around 91% as singletons. The CDR3 contains 14 residues. Germline V gives CDR1 SEHNR, CDR2 FQNEAQ (reference sequence). V dropped 5 bases and J dropped 4 bases, with 12 bases sitting between them. For this clone: No antigen is known for it.

V and J are TRBV7-9 and TRBJ1-5, with D perhaps matching TRBD1 (5 bases). This clonotype originated in an adult in good health. The material was peripheral blood, obtained on day 0 of MenACWY control vaccination. For the CDR3, the DNA is TGTGCCAGCAGCGGGGGGTTAGGGAATCAGCCCCAGCATTTT. It translates to CASSGGLGNQPQHF.